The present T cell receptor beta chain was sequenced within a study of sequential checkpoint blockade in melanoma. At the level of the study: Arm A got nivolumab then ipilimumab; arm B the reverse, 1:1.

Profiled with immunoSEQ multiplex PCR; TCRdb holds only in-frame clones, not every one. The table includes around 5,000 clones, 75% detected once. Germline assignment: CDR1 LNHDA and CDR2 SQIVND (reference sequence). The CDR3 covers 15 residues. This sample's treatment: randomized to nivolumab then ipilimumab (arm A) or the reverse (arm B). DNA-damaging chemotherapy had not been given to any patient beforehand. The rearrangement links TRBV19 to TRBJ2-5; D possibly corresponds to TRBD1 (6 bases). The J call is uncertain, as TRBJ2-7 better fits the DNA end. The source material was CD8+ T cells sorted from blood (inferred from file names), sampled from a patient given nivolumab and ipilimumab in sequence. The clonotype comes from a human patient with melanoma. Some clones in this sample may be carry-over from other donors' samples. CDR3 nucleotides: TGTGCCAGTAGTACAGGGGCTCTCGGCCTATACGAGCAGTACTTC. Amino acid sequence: CASSTGALGLYEQYF.